This TCR beta chain was recorded in a study of T cells in women clearing cervical HPV infection (dated 2018 in TCRdb). Context from the whole study: The cases were some 27 women with histologically confirmed HPV16-related CIN3 or worse, and 2 of these cases were invasive cancers. The controls were 25 women whose single incident HPV16 infection cleared within 12 months with no development of precancer or cancer. Blood from cases was drawn at the visit where the lesion was first identified, while blood from controls was drawn once the infection was no longer detected. Among cases, blood sampling came a median of approximately 150 days after lesion detection, with an interquartile range of about 80 to 220 days. Because only a few women had HLA typing data, the possibility that HLA type acted as a confounder could not be ruled out. An exploratory proof-of-principle case-control study, nested within the Guanacaste HPV Natural History Study in Costa Rica, was conducted to compare TCR repertoires across cervical HPV16 outcomes. Cases were matched to controls by age within five years and by the year the sample was collected. Median age was roughly 33 years in cases versus around 37 in controls, and baseline characteristics did not differ significantly. In the parent cohort, some 10,000 women aged 18 or older were enrolled in Guanacaste, Costa Rica, during about 1992 to 1994 and then followed for less than nine years. Five blinded duplicates per group were added as quality controls, giving around 60 samples: approximately 50 participants and 10 replicates.

The cysteine opens and the phenylalanine closes a CDR3 of 14 amino acids. Of the CDR3's DNA, 33 bases were read; they are in frame from base 1. CDR1 and CDR2 are drawn from the germline V gene (reference sequence): LNHDA, SQIVND. Every participant had a single incident cervical HPV16 infection, and women with prevalent HPV16 infections were excluded. Cervical HPV DNA was detected with MY09/MY11 PCR, and genotyping was done by dot-blot hybridization. Fifteen mL of heparinized blood were centrifuged, and the buffy coat was aliquoted, frozen at -30°C, then stored at -80°C. QIAGEN kits were used to extract genomic DNA from the buffy coat specimens. In regard to this clone: The antigen this receptor binds is unknown. From the germline J gene comes the end of the CDR3, since the read stops 3 residues before it.

TCR beta CDR3 regions were amplified by multiplex PCR from an average of approximately 1,200 ng genomic DNA per sample using the immunoSEQ assay. The assay corrected primer bias using a complete synthetic TCR repertoire to establish an amplification baseline. The amplicons were sequenced using the Illumina platform. Concerning the study's data processing: Sequences were error-corrected by clustering with frequency ratios and a modified nearest-neighbor algorithm and were then analyzed in the immunoSEQ Analyzer with IMGT gene definitions. At each rarefaction depth, TCR richness and evenness were averaged over 20 rarefaction repeats, and samples with fewer sequences than the depth were excluded. V, D and J gene relative abundances were compared between groups with Wilcoxon rank sum tests, applying FDR correction. In the blinded duplicates, the intraclass correlation was around 96% for TCR richness and averaged approximately 82% across fewer than 80 gene segments. TCRdb obtained this table from immuneACCESS and retained in-frame rearrangements with V and J assigned. These tables miss some clones; where compared with another copy, unresolved V genes account for less than half of the shortfall, and the remainder is unexplained. Clone size and the V and J calls come from that table; the DNA yielded D and trimming. The sample table on file contains 20,000 to 25,000 clones. Of the sample, 2% to 3% falls within the top ten clones.

Summary of the overall study and its limitations: Lower TRBV6-7 relative abundance was observed in cases than in controls (around 0.11% versus 0.15%; Bonferroni P = 0.0008). Because T-cell numbers per sample were unknown, differences in richness could reflect varying T-cell content rather than repertoire biology. Across sequencing depths, CIN3+ cases showed significantly higher TCR repertoire richness than controls, but evenness did not differ between the groups. Whether associations preceded infection or resulted from infection could not be shown with the cross-sectional design, and effector/memory subsets and HPV-specific T cells were not isolated. Random forest classifiers that combined richness and V gene abundances separated cases from controls with an estimated AUC of 0.83.

Sequencing input: blood buffy coat. The chain links TRBV19 with TRBJ1-2, with 8 bases aligning to TRBD1. The TCR sequence derives from a woman aged 18 to 75 with a cervical HPV16 infection that either progressed to CIN3+ or cleared (not recorded which). The CDR3 bases that were read are TGTGCCAGTAGTAAGCAGGGGGCTACAGATACC. It translates to CASSKQGATDT. From start to end, the CDR3 is CASSKQGATDTYTF. Outside the CDR3, residues come from the reference TRBV19 and TRBJ1-2 proteins, so the full variable domain is: DGGITQSPKYLFRKEGQNVTLSCEQNLNHDAMYWYRQDPGQGLRLIYYSQIVNDFQKGDIAEGYSVSREKKESFPLTVTSAQKNPTAFYLCASSKQGATDTYTFGSGTRLTVV.